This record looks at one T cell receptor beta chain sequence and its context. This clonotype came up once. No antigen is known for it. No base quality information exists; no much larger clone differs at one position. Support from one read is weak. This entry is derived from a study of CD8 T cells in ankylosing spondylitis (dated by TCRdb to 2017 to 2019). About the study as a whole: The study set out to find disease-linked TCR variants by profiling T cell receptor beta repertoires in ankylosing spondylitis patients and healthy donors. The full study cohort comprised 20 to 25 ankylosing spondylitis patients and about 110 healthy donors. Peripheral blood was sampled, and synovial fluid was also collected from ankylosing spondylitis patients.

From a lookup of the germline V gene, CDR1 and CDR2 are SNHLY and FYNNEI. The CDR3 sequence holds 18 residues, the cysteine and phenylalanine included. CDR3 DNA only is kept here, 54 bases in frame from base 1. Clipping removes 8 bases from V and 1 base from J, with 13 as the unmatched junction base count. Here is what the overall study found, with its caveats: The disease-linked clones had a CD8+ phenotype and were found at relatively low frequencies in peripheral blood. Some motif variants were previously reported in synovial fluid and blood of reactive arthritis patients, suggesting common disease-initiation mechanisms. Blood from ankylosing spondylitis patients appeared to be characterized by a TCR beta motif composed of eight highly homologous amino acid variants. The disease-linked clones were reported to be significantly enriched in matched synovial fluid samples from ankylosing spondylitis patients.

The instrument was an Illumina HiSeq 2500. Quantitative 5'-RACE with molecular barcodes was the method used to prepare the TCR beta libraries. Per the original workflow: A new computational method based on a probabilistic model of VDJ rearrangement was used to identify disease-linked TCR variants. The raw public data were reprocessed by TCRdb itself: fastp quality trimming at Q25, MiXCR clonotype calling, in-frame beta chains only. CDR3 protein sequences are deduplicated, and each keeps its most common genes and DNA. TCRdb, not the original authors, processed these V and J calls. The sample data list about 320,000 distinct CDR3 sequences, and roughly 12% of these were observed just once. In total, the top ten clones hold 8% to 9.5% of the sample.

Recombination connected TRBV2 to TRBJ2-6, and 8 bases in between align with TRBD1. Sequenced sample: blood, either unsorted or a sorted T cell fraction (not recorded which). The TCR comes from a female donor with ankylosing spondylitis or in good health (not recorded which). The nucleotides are TGTGCCAGCTGTTTATGGGGCAGGGGGCTATCTGGGGCCAACGTCCTGACTTTC. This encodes CASCLWGRGLSGANVLTF. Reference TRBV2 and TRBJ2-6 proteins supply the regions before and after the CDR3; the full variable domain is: EPEVTQTPSHQVTQMGQEVILRCVPISNHLYFYWYRQILGQKVEFLVSFYNNEISEKSEIFDDQFSVERPDGSNFTLKIRSTKLEDSAMYFCASCLWGRGLSGANVLTFGAGSRLTVL.